This is a list of T cell receptor beta chains from one sample in a study of blood T cells in healthy people across ages. TCRdb re-derived calls from the 5' RACE reads in MiXCR, one entry per CDR3 protein. In the table there are roughly 680,000 distinct CDR3 sequences, 52% of which are singletons. The sequenced sample consisted of blood. The receptors derive from a woman older than 75 in good health. Both conserved end residues are part of each CDR3. The D gene is left open where the match is weak. Clone size is stated in some rows and not others, as once, few, many or a class when expanded.

j_gene	abundance	d_gene	v_gene	CDR3aa	CDR3nt
TRBJ1-5	few	-	TRBV6-1	CASGGAPNQPQHF	TGTGCCAGCGGGGGGGCCCCGAATCAGCCCCAGCATTTT
TRBJ2-3	many	-	TRBV12-3/TRBV12-4	CASSLQGRHMDTQYF	TGTGCCAGCAGCCTACAGGGGAGGCACATGGATACGCAGTATTTT
TRBJ2-1	-	-	TRBV7-2	CASSLIVYEQFF	TGTGCCAGCAGCTTAATAGTTTATGAGCAGTTCTTC
TRBJ2-3	many	-	TRBV10-3	CAISKTKGVSSTDTQYF	TGTGCCATCAGTAAAACCAAAGGCGTTTCTAGCACAGATACGCAGTATTTT
TRBJ1-2	-	-	TRBV6-6	CATRDGENYGYTF	TGTGCCACTCGGGACGGTGAGAACTATGGCTACACCTTC
TRBJ2-5	-	-	TRBV11-1	CASSPRPGDEQYF	TGTGCCAGCAGCCCCAGACCCGGGGATGAGCAGTACTTC
TRBJ2-7	-	-	TRBV4-3	CASSQENYGPYEQYF	TGCGCCAGCAGCCAAGAGAACTACGGCCCCTACGAGCAGTACTTC
TRBJ1-5	few	-	TRBV2	CASSEDQVPNQPQHF	TGTGCCAGCAGTGAGGATCAGGTTCCCAATCAGCCCCAGCATTTT
TRBJ2-1	many	-	TRBV27	CASSFNFLGGNAPGEQFF	TGTGCCAGCAGTTTCAATTTTCTTGGCGGGAATGCCCCCGGTGAGCAGTTCTTC
TRBJ1-2	many	-	TRBV20-1	CSAIQGISGYTF	TGCAGTGCTATCCAGGGAATAAGTGGCTACACCTTC
TRBJ2-1	many	-	TRBV9	CASSAQGGSYNEQFF	TGTGCCAGCAGCGCCCAGGGGGGCTCCTACAATGAGCAGTTCTTC
TRBJ1-6	many	TRBD1	TRBV6-6	CASRRGQGGLVSPLHF	TGTGCCAGCAGAAGGGGACAGGGGGGTTTAGTTTCACCCCTCCACTTT
TRBJ2-7	-	TRBD2	TRBV5-6	CASSLWGLAGEQYF	TGTGCCAGCAGCTTATGGGGACTAGCGGGTGAGCAGTACTTC
TRBJ1-2	few	TRBD1	TRBV19	CASSATGTGDGYTF	TGTGCCAGTAGTGCAACCGGGACAGGGGATGGCTACACCTTC
TRBJ1-2	many	-	TRBV15	CATSRVFSREVWGYTF	TGTGCCACCAGCAGAGTTTTCAGCAGGGAGGTATGGGGCTACACCTTC
TRBJ1-2	-	-	TRBV3-1	CASSQERYGYTF	TGTGCCAGCAGCCAAGAAAGATATGGCTACACCTTC
TRBJ1-2	few	TRBD1	TRBV28	CASSVPQGAHGYTF	TGTGCCAGCAGTGTACCACAGGGGGCACATGGCTACACCTTC
TRBJ2-5	few	-	TRBV3-1	CASSQELLDNNEQYF	TGTGCCAGCAGCCAAGAACTACTTGATAACAATGAGCAGTACTTC
TRBJ1-5	once	-	TRBV12-5	CASGSSSGTSLNQPQHF	TGTGCTAGTGGTTCCTCCTCCGGGACCTCTCTCAATCAGCCCCAGCATTTT
TRBJ1-3	-	-	TRBV9	CASSVGGTLASGNTIYF	TGTGCCAGCAGCGTAGGGGGTACGCTCGCCTCTGGAAACACCATATATTTT
TRBJ1-1	-	TRBD1	TRBV27	CASSFRTGMNTEAFF	TGTGCCAGCAGTTTTCGGACAGGGATGAACACTGAAGCTTTCTTT
TRBJ2-1	many	-	TRBV2	CASSWTVNEQFF	TGTGCCAGCAGCTGGACAGTCAATGAGCAGTTCTTC
TRBJ2-3	-	-	TRBV24-1	CATSDGGHTDTQYF	TGTGCCACCAGTGATGGGGGACACACAGATACGCAGTATTTT
TRBJ2-2	-	-	TRBV5-1	CASSFGHNANTGELFF	TGCGCCAGCAGCTTCGGACACAACGCGAACACCGGGGAGCTGTTTTTT
TRBJ2-1	many	TRBD2	TRBV7-3	CASSLAGGLSYNEQFF	TGTGCCAGCAGTTTAGCGGGAGGATTGTCCTACAATGAGCAGTTCTTC
TRBJ2-1	many	-	TRBV5-1	CASSEGTHNEQFF	TGCGCCAGCAGCGAAGGGACACACAATGAGCAGTTCTTC
TRBJ2-7	-	TRBD1	TRBV5-1	CASSLGDRGDISYEQYF	TGCGCCAGCAGCTTGGGGGACAGGGGGGATATATCCTACGAGCAGTACTTC
TRBJ1-2	-	TRBD1	TRBV7-9	CASSVGQKNYGYTF	TGTGCCAGCAGCGTGGGACAGAAGAACTATGGCTACACCTTC
TRBJ2-1	-	-	TRBV2	CASSVAEETQFF	TGTGCCAGCAGTGTGGCCGAAGAGACCCAGTTCTTC
TRBJ2-1	-	TRBD2	TRBV6-5	CASSYSWTSNEQFF	TGTGCCAGCAGTTACTCATGGACTAGCAATGAGCAGTTCTTC
TRBJ1-2	-	-	TRBV29-1	CSVDVLTQVNYGYTF	TGCAGCGTTGATGTCCTCACACAGGTTAACTATGGCTACACCTTC
TRBJ2-1	-	-	TRBV3-1	CASSQDGQGYNEQFF	TGTGCCAGCAGCCAAGATGGGCAGGGCTACAATGAGCAGTTCTTC
TRBJ2-7	many	TRBD2	TRBV7-9	CASSLVAGGPRDYEQYF	TGTGCCAGCAGCTTAGTAGCGGGAGGGCCAAGAGACTACGAGCAGTACTTC
TRBJ1-2	-	-	TRBV2	CASRGTPGASYGYTF	TGTGCCAGCAGAGGGACACCGGGAGCGTCTTATGGCTACACCTTC
TRBJ2-3	few	TRBD1	TRBV29-1	CSVGTGGADTQYF	TGCAGCGTAGGGACAGGGGGTGCAGATACGCAGTATTTT